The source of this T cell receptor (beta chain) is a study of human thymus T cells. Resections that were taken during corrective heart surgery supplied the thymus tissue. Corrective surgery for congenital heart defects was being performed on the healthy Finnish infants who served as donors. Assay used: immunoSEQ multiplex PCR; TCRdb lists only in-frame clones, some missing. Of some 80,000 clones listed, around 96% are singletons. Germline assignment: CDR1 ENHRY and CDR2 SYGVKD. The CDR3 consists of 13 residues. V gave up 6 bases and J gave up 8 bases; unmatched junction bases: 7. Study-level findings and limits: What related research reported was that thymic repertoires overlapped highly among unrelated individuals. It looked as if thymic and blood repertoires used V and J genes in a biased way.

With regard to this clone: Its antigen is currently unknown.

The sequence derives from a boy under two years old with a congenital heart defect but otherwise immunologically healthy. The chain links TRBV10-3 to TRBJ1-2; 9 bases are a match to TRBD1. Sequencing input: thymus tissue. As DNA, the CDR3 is TGTGCCATCAGGGGACAGGGCGGAGGCGGCTACACCTTC. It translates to CAIRGQGGGGYTF.